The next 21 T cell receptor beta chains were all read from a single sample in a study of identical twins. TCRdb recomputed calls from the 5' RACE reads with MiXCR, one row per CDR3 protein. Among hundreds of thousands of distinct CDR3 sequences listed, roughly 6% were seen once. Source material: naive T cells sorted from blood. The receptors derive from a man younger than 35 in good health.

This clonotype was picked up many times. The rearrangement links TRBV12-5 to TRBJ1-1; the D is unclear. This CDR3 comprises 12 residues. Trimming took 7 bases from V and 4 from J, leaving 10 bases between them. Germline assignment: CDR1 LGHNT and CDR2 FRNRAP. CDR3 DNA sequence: TGTGCTAGTGCCATAAACCCCACTGAAGCTTTCTTT. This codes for CASAINPTEAFF.

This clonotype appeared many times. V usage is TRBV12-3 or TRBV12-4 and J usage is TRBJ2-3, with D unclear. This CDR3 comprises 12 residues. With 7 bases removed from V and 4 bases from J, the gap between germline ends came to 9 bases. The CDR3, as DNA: TGTGCCAGCAAGGACGTTTCAGATACGCAGTATTTT. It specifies CASKDVSDTQYF.

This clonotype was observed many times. The CDR3 protein is CASSYWLAGNTGELFF. CDR3 nucleotides: TGTGCCAGCAGTTACTGGCTAGCGGGGAACACCGGGGAGCTGTTTTTT. The chain employs TRBV6-5 and TRBJ2-2; 8 nucleotides align to TRBD2. V lost 1 base to trimming and J lost 1 base; unmatched junction nucleotides: 2. CDR3 length equals 16 residues. CDR1 is MNHEY and CDR2 is SVGAGI in the germline V gene.

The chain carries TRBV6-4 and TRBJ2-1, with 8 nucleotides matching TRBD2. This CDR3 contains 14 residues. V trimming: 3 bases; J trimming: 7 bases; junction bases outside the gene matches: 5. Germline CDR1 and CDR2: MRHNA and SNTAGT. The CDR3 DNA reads TGTGCCAGCAGTGAGGGGGCGGGAGGAAATGAGCAGTTCTTC. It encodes CASSEGAGGNEQFF.

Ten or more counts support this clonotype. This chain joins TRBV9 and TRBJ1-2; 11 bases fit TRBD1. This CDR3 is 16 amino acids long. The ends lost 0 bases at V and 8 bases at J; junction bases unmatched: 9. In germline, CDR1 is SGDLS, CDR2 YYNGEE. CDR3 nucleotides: TGTGCCAGCAGCGTAGGGACAGGGGGCTACCTTGGAGGCTACACCTTC. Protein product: CASSVGTGGYLGGYTF.

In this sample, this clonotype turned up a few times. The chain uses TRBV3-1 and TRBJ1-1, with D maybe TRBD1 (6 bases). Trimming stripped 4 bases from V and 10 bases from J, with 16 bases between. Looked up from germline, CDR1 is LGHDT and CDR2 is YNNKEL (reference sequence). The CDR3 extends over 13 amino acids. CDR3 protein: CASSPTGAPGAFF. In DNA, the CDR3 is TGTGCCAGCAGCCCGACAGGAGCCCCTGGAGCTTTCTTT.

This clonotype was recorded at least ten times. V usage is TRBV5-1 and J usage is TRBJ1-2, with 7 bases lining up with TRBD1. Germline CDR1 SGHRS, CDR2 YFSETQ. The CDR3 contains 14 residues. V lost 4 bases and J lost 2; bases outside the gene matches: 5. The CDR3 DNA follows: TGCGCCAGCAGCGCAGAGACAGGGAACTATGGCTACACCTTC. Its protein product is CASSAETGNYGYTF.

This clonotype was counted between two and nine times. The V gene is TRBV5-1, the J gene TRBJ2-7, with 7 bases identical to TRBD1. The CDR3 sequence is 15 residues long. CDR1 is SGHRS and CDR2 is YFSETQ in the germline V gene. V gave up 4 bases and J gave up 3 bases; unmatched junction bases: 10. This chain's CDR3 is CASSTNNRGFYEQYF. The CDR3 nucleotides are TGCGCCAGCAGCACTAACAACAGGGGTTTCTACGAGCAGTACTTC.

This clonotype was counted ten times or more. The DNA of the CDR3 is TGCAGTGCTAGCCAAGAAGCCTACAATGAGCAGTTCTTC. The encoded protein is CSASQEAYNEQFF. The chain links TRBV20-1 to TRBJ2-1; no clear D gene. The CDR3 has 13 amino acids. Germline lookup yields CDR1 DFQATT and CDR2 SNEGSKA (reference sequence). The V and J ends lost 3 bases and 2 bases respectively, with 8 bases between them.

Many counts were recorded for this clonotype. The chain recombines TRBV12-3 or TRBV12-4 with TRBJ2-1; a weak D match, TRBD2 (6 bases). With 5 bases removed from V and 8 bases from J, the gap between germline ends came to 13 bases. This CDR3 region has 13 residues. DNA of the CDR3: TGTGCCAGCAGTCACGGACTACTTCATGAGCAGTTCTTC. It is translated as CASSHGLLHEQFF.

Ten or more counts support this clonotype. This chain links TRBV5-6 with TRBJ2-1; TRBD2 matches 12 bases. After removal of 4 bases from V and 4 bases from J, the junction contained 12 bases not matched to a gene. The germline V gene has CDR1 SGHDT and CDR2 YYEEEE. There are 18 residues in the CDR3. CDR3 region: CASSPTSGSVPLYNEQFF. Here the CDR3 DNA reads TGTGCCAGCAGCCCGACTAGCGGGAGCGTGCCCCTGTACAATGAGCAGTTCTTC.

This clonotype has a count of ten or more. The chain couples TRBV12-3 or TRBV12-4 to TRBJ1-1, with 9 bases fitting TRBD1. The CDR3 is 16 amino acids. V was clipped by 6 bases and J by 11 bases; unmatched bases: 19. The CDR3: CASSQGQGSRFMAAFF. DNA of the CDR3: TGTGCCAGCAGCCAGGGACAGGGCTCCAGGTTTATGGCGGCTTTCTTT.

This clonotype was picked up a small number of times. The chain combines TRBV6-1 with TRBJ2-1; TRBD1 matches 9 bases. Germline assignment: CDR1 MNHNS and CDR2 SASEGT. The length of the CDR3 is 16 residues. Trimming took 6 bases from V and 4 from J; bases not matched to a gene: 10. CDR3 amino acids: CASSSGTGTPYNEQFF. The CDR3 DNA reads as TGTGCCAGCAGCTCCGGGACAGGGACTCCATACAATGAGCAGTTCTTC.

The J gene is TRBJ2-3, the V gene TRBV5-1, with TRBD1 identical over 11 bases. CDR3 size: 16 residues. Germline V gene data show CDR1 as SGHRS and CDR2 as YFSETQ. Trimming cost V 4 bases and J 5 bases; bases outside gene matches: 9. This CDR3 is CASSTLDRGHGDTQYF. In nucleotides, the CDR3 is TGCGCCAGCAGCACCCTGGACAGGGGGCATGGAGATACGCAGTATTTT.

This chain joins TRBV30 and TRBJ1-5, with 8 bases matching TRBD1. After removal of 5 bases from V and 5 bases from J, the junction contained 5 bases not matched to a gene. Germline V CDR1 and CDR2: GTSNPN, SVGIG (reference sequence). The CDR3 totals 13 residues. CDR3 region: CAWAGQGDQPQHF. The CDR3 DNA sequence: TGTGCCTGGGCTGGACAGGGAGATCAGCCCCAGCATTTT.

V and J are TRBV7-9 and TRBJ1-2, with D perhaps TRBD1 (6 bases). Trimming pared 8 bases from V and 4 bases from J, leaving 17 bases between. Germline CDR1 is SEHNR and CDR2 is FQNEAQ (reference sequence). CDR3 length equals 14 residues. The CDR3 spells CASGRTAEIYGYTF. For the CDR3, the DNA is TGTGCCAGCGGAAGGACAGCCGAAATCTATGGCTACACCTTC.

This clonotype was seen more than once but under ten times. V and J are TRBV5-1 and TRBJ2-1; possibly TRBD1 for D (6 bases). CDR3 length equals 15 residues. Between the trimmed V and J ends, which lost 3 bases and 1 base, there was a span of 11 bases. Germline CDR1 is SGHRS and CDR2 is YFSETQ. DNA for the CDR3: TGCGCCAGCAGCTCCCCGGACAGATCCTACAATGAGCAGTTCTTC. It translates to CASSSPDRSYNEQFF.

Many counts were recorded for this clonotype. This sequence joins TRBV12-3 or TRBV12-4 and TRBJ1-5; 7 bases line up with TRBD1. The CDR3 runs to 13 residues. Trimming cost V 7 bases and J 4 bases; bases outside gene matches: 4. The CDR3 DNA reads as TGTGCCAGCAAACAGGGGCCGAATCAGCCCCAGCATTTT. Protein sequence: CASKQGPNQPQHF.

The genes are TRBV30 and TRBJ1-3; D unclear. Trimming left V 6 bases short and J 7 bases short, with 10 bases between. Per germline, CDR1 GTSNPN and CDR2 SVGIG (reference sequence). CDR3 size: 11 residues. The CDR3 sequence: CACSLGNTIYF. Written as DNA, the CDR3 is TGTGCCTGTTCTCTCGGGAACACCATATATTTT.

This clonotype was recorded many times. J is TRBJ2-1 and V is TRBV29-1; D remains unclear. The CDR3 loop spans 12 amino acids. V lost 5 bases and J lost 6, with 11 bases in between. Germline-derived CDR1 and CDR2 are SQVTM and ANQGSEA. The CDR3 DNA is TGCAGCGTTACTACTCAGATCAATGAGCAGTTCTTC. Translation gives CSVTTQINEQFF.

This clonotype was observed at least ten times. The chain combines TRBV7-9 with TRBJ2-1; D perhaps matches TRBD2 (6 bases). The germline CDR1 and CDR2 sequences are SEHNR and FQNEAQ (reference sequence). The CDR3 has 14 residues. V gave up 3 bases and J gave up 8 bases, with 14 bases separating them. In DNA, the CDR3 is TGTGCCAGCAGCTTTGTGGAGGGTTTGGATGAGCAGTTCTTC. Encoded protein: CASSFVEGLDEQFF.